This T cell receptor (beta chain) appears in the sequencing data of a study of blood T cell repertoires in COVID-19. This clone was counted a single time. Study processing details: Amplification of reference gene primers provided the estimated nucleated cell counts. Only in-frame clones appear in the TCRdb table, and some are missing; sequencing was by immunoSEQ multiplex PCR. The V and J calls and the clone size are those of that table, but D and trimming were determined from the DNA. There are approximately 490,000 clones in the sample; roughly nine tenths occur only once, and under 0.75% lies in the top ten. The CDR3 sequence is 16 residues long. V dropped 4 bases and J dropped 4 bases, with 19 bases sitting between them. The germline CDR1 and CDR2 sequences are MGHRA and YSYEKL.

V and J are TRBV4-1 and TRBJ1-2; D perhaps matches TRBD1 (6 bases). The sample was PBMCs or T cells enriched from blood (not recorded which). This TCR came from a woman aged 18 to 35 who had recovered from COVID-19. The CDR3 DNA reads as TGCGCCAGCAGCCCTGCCCCGGACAGATTACTCTATGGCTACACCTTC. Amino acid sequence: CASSPAPDRLLYGYTF.